These T cell receptor beta chains were read from a single sample in a study of radiation and T cells in renal cell carcinoma. TCRdb's table, derived via immunoSEQ multiplex PCR, lists solely in-frame clones and lacks some. The table lists more than 65,000 clones, approximately 86% of them singletons, with about 22% in the top ten. This specimen was blood, taken from a patient whose treatment included radiotherapy and nephrectomy. These receptors all come from a woman aged 50 to 60 with renal cell carcinoma. CDR3s include the opening cysteine and the closing phenylalanine or tryptophan.

TRBV7-2	CASSSQVRADYEQYF
TRBV9	CASSVGDPYEQYF
TRBV2	CASSILSTRTGELFF
TRBV18	CASSRLTDLRGVETQYF
TRBV19	CASSINRDEKLFF
TRBV5-6	CASSLGTPAYEQYF
TRBV7-9	CASSTLGTSGTDTQYF
TRBV29-1	CSVDGGEQYF
TRBV7-9	CASSESGGAPAKNIQYF
TRBV10-3	CAISEVSGSYEQYF
TRBV10-1	CACSESGGDQPQHF
TRBV4-1	CASSQTPGRDRSYEQYF
TRBV19	CASTLGGRGYEQFF
TRBV7-9	CASSAPGTHEAFF
TRBV5-5	CASSLDGGGTDTQYF
TRBV2	CASIPLAKDRESYNEQFF
TRBV2	CASRARDRVRETQYF
TRBV2	CASKYGREPRSGNTIYF
TRBV23-1	CASSQWGWDRATYEQYF
TRBV4-3	CASSQDTRTAGNTIYF
TRBV28	CASSSVGAGTAYEQYF
TRBV10-3	CAITRGVGGAHNEQFF
TRBV10-3	CAIMAGETYEQYF
TRBV10-3	CAITNGQVDEQFF
TRBV9	CASSREQINQPQHF
TRBV9	CASSDRRGTGVETQYF
TRBV5-6	CASSLQASEAFF
TRBV19	CASRTSGGLTDTQYF
TRBV11-2	CASSPDSINYGYTF
TRBV11-2	CASSLFRVRNEQFF
TRBV28	CASSSSAGGLNEQFF
TRBV6-1	CASSELAGGAGTNEKLFF
TRBV5-1	CASSSTVGGQRYEQYF
TRBV6-5	CASRTYGVRAFF
TRBV5-1	CASSFYAGSQETQYF
TRBV19	CASKTGGGEAFF
TRBV2	CASSRQQGYYGYTF
TRBV5-1	CASSLTGQGEPFLSGANVLTF
TRBV7-2	CASSLISFSGSRTDTQYF
TRBV7-9	CASSLNPRGTDTQYF
TRBV4-1	CASSQDNIAPLHF
TRBV7-2	CASSLEIEETQYF
TRBV6-5	CATGEAQQYF
TRBV9	CASSVGWGTSDTQYF
TRBV7-2	CASSIWDRASNQPQHF